Given below is one T cell receptor (beta chain) in context. These data are taken from a study of shared clonotypes between healthy human individuals. Healthy HIV-negative adults without recent acute infections or vaccinations served as donors. The V gene's germline CDR1 is SNHLY and CDR2 FYNNEI. The CDR3 is made up of 14 amino acids. Trimming pared 4 bases from V and 9 bases from J, leaving 16 bases between. Here immunoSEQ multiplex PCR was the method, and the copy in TCRdb shows in-frame clones only, minus some. The sample holds around 330,000 clones; roughly 70% are singletons and the top ten take 10%.

This TCR was recovered from a man younger than 40 in good health. Specimen: memory CD4+ T cells sorted from blood. Subset denoted: CD45RA-negative fraction. V usage is TRBV2 and J usage is TRBJ1-3; D is perhaps TRBD1 (5 bases). CDR3 amino acids: CASSVGTVGATIYF. The CDR3, as DNA: TGTGCCAGCAGTGTCGGGACGGTTGGGGCCACCATATATTTT.